This is a list of T cell receptor beta chains from one sample in a study of early T cells in non-severe SARS-CoV-2 infection. TCRdb ran MiXCR on the 5' RACE reads and lists one entry per CDR3 protein. The table shows 66,000 or so distinct CDR3 sequences, with less than 14% occurring only once. The sample taken for sequencing was whole blood. The receptors were gathered from an adult who was a healthcare worker with PCR-confirmed SARS-CoV-2 infection or an uninfected control (not recorded which). The CDR3 runs from the conserved cysteine through the conserved F or W. Each record gives: CDR3 protein, CDR3 DNA, D gene, CDR3 length, V gene, J gene, clone size. The D gene is left open where the match is weak. Where a row states a size, it is once, few, many or the class of an expanded clone; other rows omit it.

cdr3_aa: CASSEGTGTEQYF
cdr3_nt: TGTGCCAGCAGTGAGGGGACAGGTACCGAGCAGTACTTC
d_call: TRBD1
cdr3_length: 13
v_call: TRBV6-4
j_call: TRBJ2-7
clone_size: few

cdr3_aa: CASSPDNPSNQPQHF
cdr3_nt: TGTGCCAGCAGCCCGGACAATCCTAGCAATCAGCCCCAGCATTTT
d_call: -
cdr3_length: 15
v_call: TRBV7-9
j_call: TRBJ1-5
clone_size: -

cdr3_aa: CASSLGGGDDTQYF
cdr3_nt: TGTGCCAGCAGCTTAGGCGGGGGTGACGATACGCAGTATTTT
d_call: TRBD2
cdr3_length: 14
v_call: TRBV7-3
j_call: TRBJ2-3
clone_size: many

cdr3_aa: CASLGTTETQYF
cdr3_nt: TGTGCCAGCTTGGGGACAACGGAGACCCAGTACTTC
d_call: -
cdr3_length: 12
v_call: TRBV6-5
j_call: TRBJ2-5
clone_size: many

cdr3_aa: CASSQETGFKTQYF
cdr3_nt: TGCGCCAGCAGCCAAGAGACAGGGTTCAAGACCCAGTACTTC
d_call: TRBD1
cdr3_length: 14
v_call: TRBV4-1
j_call: TRBJ2-5
clone_size: many

cdr3_aa: CASSYVQLAGANTDTQYF
cdr3_nt: TGTGCCAGCAGTTATGTTCAACTAGCGGGGGCCAACACAGATACGCAGTATTTT
d_call: TRBD2
cdr3_length: 18
v_call: TRBV6-2/TRBV6-3
j_call: TRBJ2-3
clone_size: -

cdr3_aa: CAWSAGTGGSYGYTF
cdr3_nt: TGTGCCTGGAGTGCCGGGACAGGGGGTTCCTATGGCTACACCTTC
d_call: TRBD1
cdr3_length: 15
v_call: TRBV30
j_call: TRBJ1-2
clone_size: many

cdr3_aa: CSVDVLGVDTQYF
cdr3_nt: TGCAGCGTTGATGTACTAGGTGTGGATACGCAGTATTTT
d_call: -
cdr3_length: 13
v_call: TRBV29-1
j_call: TRBJ2-3
clone_size: few

cdr3_aa: CASSLADPGGETQYF
cdr3_nt: TGCGCCAGCAGCTTGGCTGACCCCGGCGGGGAGACCCAGTACTTC
d_call: -
cdr3_length: 15
v_call: TRBV5-1
j_call: TRBJ2-5
clone_size: -

cdr3_aa: CASSPTGTGANVLTF
cdr3_nt: TGCGCCAGCAGCCCCACAGGGACCGGGGCCAACGTCCTGACTTTC
d_call: -
cdr3_length: 15
v_call: TRBV5-1
j_call: TRBJ2-6
clone_size: few

cdr3_aa: CASSATLQGAEQYF
cdr3_nt: TGCGCCAGCAGCGCCACCCTCCAGGGGGCCGAGCAGTACTTC
d_call: TRBD1
cdr3_length: 14
v_call: TRBV10-1
j_call: TRBJ2-7
clone_size: few

cdr3_aa: CSASYGGSTDTQYF
cdr3_nt: TGCAGTGCCTCATATGGGGGCAGCACAGATACGCAGTATTTT
d_call: -
cdr3_length: 14
v_call: TRBV20-1
j_call: TRBJ2-3
clone_size: -

cdr3_aa: CASSYPPRDEQFF
cdr3_nt: TGTGCCAGCAGTTACCCGCCTCGCGATGAGCAGTTCTTC
d_call: -
cdr3_length: 13
v_call: TRBV6-6
j_call: TRBJ2-1
clone_size: -

cdr3_aa: CSARPGQGNTEAFF
cdr3_nt: TGCAGCGCTCGACCGGGACAGGGGAACACTGAAGCTTTCTTT
d_call: TRBD1
cdr3_length: 14
v_call: TRBV29-1
j_call: TRBJ1-1
clone_size: -

cdr3_aa: CASTSRDRDGYTF
cdr3_nt: TGTGCCAGCACTTCCCGGGACAGAGATGGCTACACCTTC
d_call: TRBD1
cdr3_length: 13
v_call: TRBV28
j_call: TRBJ1-2
clone_size: medium-sized

cdr3_aa: CASTSYRRGTNNEQFF
cdr3_nt: TGTGCCAGCACCTCATACCGTCGAGGGACAAACAATGAGCAGTTCTTC
d_call: -
cdr3_length: 16
v_call: TRBV27
j_call: TRBJ2-1
clone_size: once

cdr3_aa: CASSPNPGNTEAFF
cdr3_nt: TGTGCCAGCTCACCCAACCCAGGGAACACTGAAGCTTTCTTT
d_call: -
cdr3_length: 14
v_call: TRBV18
j_call: TRBJ1-1
clone_size: -

cdr3_aa: CASSLSGQGNIQYF
cdr3_nt: TGCGCCAGCAGCTTGTCTGGACAGGGAAACATTCAGTACTTC
d_call: TRBD1
cdr3_length: 14
v_call: TRBV5-1
j_call: TRBJ2-4
clone_size: -

cdr3_aa: CSVTETGATNQPQHF
cdr3_nt: TGCAGCGTTACCGAGACAGGGGCGACCAATCAGCCCCAGCATTTT
d_call: TRBD1
cdr3_length: 15
v_call: TRBV29-1
j_call: TRBJ1-5
clone_size: -

cdr3_aa: CASSLTRGATDTQYF
cdr3_nt: TGTGCCAGCAGCTTAACGCGGGGGGCCACAGATACGCAGTATTTT
d_call: TRBD2
cdr3_length: 15
v_call: TRBV7-3
j_call: TRBJ2-3
clone_size: many

cdr3_aa: CASSQVGTANTEAFF
cdr3_nt: TGCGCCAGCAGCCAAGTAGGGACAGCAAACACTGAAGCTTTCTTT
d_call: TRBD1
cdr3_length: 15
v_call: TRBV4-1
j_call: TRBJ1-1
clone_size: many

cdr3_aa: CSVRAGARNTQYF
cdr3_nt: TGCAGCGTTCGAGCGGGAGCTCGAAATACGCAGTATTTT
d_call: TRBD2
cdr3_length: 13
v_call: TRBV29-1
j_call: TRBJ2-3
clone_size: many

cdr3_aa: CASSLATSTDTQYF
cdr3_nt: TGTGCCAGCAGCTTAGCGACTAGCACAGATACGCAGTATTTT
d_call: -
cdr3_length: 14
v_call: TRBV7-2
j_call: TRBJ2-3
clone_size: few

cdr3_aa: CASSLEGNSPLHF
cdr3_nt: TGTGCCAGCAGCTTAGAAGGGAATTCACCCCTCCACTTT
d_call: -
cdr3_length: 13
v_call: TRBV7-2
j_call: TRBJ1-6
clone_size: many

cdr3_aa: CASSGSRGRFLGTQYF
cdr3_nt: TGCGCCAGCAGCGGGAGCAGGGGGCGCTTCTTGGGGACCCAGTACTTC
d_call: TRBD1
cdr3_length: 16
v_call: TRBV5-1
j_call: TRBJ2-5
clone_size: many

cdr3_aa: CASRGKETQYF
cdr3_nt: TGTGCCAGCAGGGGCAAAGAGACCCAGTACTTC
d_call: -
cdr3_length: 11
v_call: TRBV27
j_call: TRBJ2-5
clone_size: few

cdr3_aa: CASSWDFGDTGELFF
cdr3_nt: TGTGCCAGCAGCTGGGATTTTGGCGACACCGGGGAGCTGTTTTTT
d_call: -
cdr3_length: 15
v_call: TRBV19
j_call: TRBJ2-2
clone_size: many

cdr3_aa: CASSLGTYEQYF
cdr3_nt: TGTGCCAGCAGTTTGGGGACCTACGAGCAGTACTTC
d_call: -
cdr3_length: 12
v_call: TRBV12-3/TRBV12-4
j_call: TRBJ2-7
clone_size: many

cdr3_aa: CASSDTGGSYEQYF
cdr3_nt: TGCGCCAGCAGTGATACGGGGGGCTCCTACGAGCAGTACTTC
d_call: TRBD2
cdr3_length: 14
v_call: TRBV10-2
j_call: TRBJ2-7
clone_size: many

cdr3_aa: CASSQGVRDRDNYGYTF
cdr3_nt: TGTGCCAGCAGCCAAGGGGTCCGGGACAGGGACAACTATGGCTACACCTTC
d_call: TRBD1
cdr3_length: 17
v_call: TRBV3-1
j_call: TRBJ1-2
clone_size: many

cdr3_aa: CASSLQGNGYTF
cdr3_nt: TGTGCCAGCAGCTTACAGGGAAATGGCTACACCTTC
d_call: -
cdr3_length: 12
v_call: TRBV7-2
j_call: TRBJ1-2
clone_size: -

cdr3_aa: CASSSTGISGYSPLHF
cdr3_nt: TGCGCCAGCAGCTCTACAGGGATCTCGGGATATTCACCCCTCCACTTT
d_call: -
cdr3_length: 16
v_call: TRBV5-1
j_call: TRBJ1-6
clone_size: -

cdr3_aa: CASSSRTAILHYEQYF
cdr3_nt: TGTGCCAGCAGTTCCCGGACAGCGATACTACACTACGAGCAGTACTTC
d_call: -
cdr3_length: 16
v_call: TRBV12-3/TRBV12-4
j_call: TRBJ2-7
clone_size: many

cdr3_aa: CASSAIGNTEAFF
cdr3_nt: TGTGCCAGCAGCGCAATCGGGAACACTGAAGCTTTCTTT
d_call: -
cdr3_length: 13
v_call: TRBV7-9
j_call: TRBJ1-1
clone_size: few

cdr3_aa: CASSQDSGLAGRELFF
cdr3_nt: TGTGCCAGCAGCCAAGATTCCGGACTAGCGGGTCGGGAGCTGTTTTTT
d_call: TRBD2
cdr3_length: 16
v_call: TRBV3-1
j_call: TRBJ2-2
clone_size: many

cdr3_aa: CASVHRGDTQYF
cdr3_nt: TGTGCCAGCGTCCATAGGGGAGATACGCAGTATTTT
d_call: -
cdr3_length: 12
v_call: TRBV11-2
j_call: TRBJ2-3
clone_size: many

cdr3_aa: CAWSVRSQETQYF
cdr3_nt: TGTGCCTGGAGTGTACGGTCTCAAGAGACCCAGTACTTC
d_call: -
cdr3_length: 13
v_call: TRBV30
j_call: TRBJ2-5
clone_size: few

cdr3_aa: CASSEYPSTDRPYEQYF
cdr3_nt: TGCGCCAGCAGTGAGTATCCCTCCACGGACAGGCCCTACGAGCAGTACTTC
d_call: TRBD1
cdr3_length: 17
v_call: TRBV10-1
j_call: TRBJ2-7
clone_size: -